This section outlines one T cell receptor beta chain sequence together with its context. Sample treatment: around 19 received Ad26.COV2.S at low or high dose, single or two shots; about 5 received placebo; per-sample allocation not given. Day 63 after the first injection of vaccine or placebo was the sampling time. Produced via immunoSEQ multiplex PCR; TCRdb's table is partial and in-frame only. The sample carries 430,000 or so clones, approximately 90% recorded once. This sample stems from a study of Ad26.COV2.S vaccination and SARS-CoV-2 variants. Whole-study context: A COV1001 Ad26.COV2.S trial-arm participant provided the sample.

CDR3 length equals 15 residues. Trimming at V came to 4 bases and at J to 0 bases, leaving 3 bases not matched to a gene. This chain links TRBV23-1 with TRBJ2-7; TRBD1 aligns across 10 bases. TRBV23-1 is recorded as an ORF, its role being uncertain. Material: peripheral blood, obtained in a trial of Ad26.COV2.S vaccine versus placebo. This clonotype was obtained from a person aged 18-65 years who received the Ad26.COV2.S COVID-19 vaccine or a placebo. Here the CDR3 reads CASSPGTGDSYEQYF. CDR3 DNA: TGCGCCAGCAGTCCTGGGACAGGGGACTCCTACGAGCAGTACTTC.